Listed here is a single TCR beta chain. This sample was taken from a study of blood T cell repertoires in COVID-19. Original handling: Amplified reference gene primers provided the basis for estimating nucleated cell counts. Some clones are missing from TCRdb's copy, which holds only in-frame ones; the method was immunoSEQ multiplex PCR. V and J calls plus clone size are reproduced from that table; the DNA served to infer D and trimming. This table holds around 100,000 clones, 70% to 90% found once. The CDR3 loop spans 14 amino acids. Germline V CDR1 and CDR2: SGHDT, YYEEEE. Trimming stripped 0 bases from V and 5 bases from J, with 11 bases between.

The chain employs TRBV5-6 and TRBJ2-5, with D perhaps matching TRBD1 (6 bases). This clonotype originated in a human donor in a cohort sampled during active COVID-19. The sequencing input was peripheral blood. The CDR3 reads CASSLGGRGETQYF. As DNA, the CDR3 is TGTGCCAGCAGCTTGGGGGGGCGCGGGGAGACCCAGTACTTC.